Listed here are 17 T cell receptor beta chains from one sample, sequenced in a study of blood T cell repertoires in COVID-19. TCRdb's copy holds only in-frame clones and misses some; the assay was immunoSEQ multiplex PCR. The top ten clones hold about 4.5% of a sample with 150,000 to 200,000 clones, 80% to 95% of them seen once. Sequencing was performed on peripheral blood. All receptors derive from a woman aged 45-65 years with acute or convalescent COVID-19.

The V gene is TRBV29-1, the J gene TRBJ1-1; the D gene is possibly TRBD1 (5 bases). CDR1 and CDR2 from the germline V gene are SQVTM and ANQGSEA. The V and J ends lost 5 bases and 1 base respectively, with 5 bases between them. The CDR3 contains 11 residues. The CDR3 sequence: CSVRGNTEAFF. The CDR3 DNA reads TGCAGCGTTAGGGGGAACACTGAAGCTTTCTTT.

The V and J genes are TRBV29-1 and TRBJ1-1; 10 nucleotides agree with TRBD1. The CDR3 contains 14 residues. The V segment lost 7 bases and the J segment 0 bases; nucleotides outside the gene matches: 5. Germline values: CDR1 SQVTM, CDR2 ANQGSEA. The CDR3 nucleotides are TGCAGCGGACGACAGGGGGCGATGAACACTGAAGCTTTCTTT. It encodes CSGRQGAMNTEAFF.

This chain joins TRBV2 and TRBJ1-1; D perhaps matches TRBD1 (6 bases). V gave up 6 bases and J gave up 7 bases, with 15 bases separating them. There are 13 residues in the CDR3. Germline loops: CDR1 SNHLY, CDR2 FYNNEI. The CDR3 DNA reads as TGTGCCAGCAGAAACGGGGGGCAGATTGAAGCTTTCTTT. Its translation is CASRNGGQIEAFF.

The rearrangement joins TRBV6-1 to TRBJ2-3, with D possibly being TRBD2 (5 bases). This CDR3 is 14 amino acids long. Trimming shortened V by 0 bases and J by 1 base, and 5 bases separated the two germline ends. The germline CDR1 and CDR2 sequences are MNHNS and SASEGT. CDR3 DNA: TGTGCCAGCAGTGAAGCCGGGGGCACAGATACGCAGTATTTT. Translation gives CASSEAGGTDTQYF.

The chain links TRBV6-5 to TRBJ2-3; D gene unclear. In germline, CDR1 is MNHEY, CDR2 SVGAGI. The CDR3 extends over 14 amino acids. Trimming left V 5 bases short and J 1 base short, with 10 bases between. Here the CDR3 DNA reads TGTGCCAGCAGTAAGACCGGAGGCACAGATACGCAGTATTTT. The encoded protein is CASSKTGGTDTQYF.

The chain recombines TRBV10-3 with TRBJ2-2, with D tentatively TRBD1 (5 bases). Trimming left V 6 bases short and J 1 base short, with 6 bases between. Germline assignment: CDR1 ENHRY and CDR2 SYGVKD. The CDR3 is 13 amino acids. In nucleotides, the CDR3 is TGTGCCATCAGGACAGAGAACACCGGGGAGCTGTTTTTT. Its protein product is CAIRTENTGELFF.

This sequence joins TRBV6-1 and TRBJ1-2; TRBD1 might be the D (6 bases). Germline assignment: CDR1 MNHNS and CDR2 SASEGT. The V gene lost 2 bases and the J gene lost 8 bases, with 12 bases spanning the gap. The CDR3 is made up of 13 amino acids. The CDR3 region is CASSERQVGGYTF. The CDR3 DNA reads TGTGCCAGCAGTGAAAGACAGGTCGGGGGCTACACCTTC.

The rearrangement uses TRBV2 and TRBJ2-3, with a weak D call TRBD1 (6 bases). Trimming shortened V by 1 base and J by 5 bases, and 13 bases separated the two germline ends. Germline CDR1 and CDR2: SNHLY and FYNNEI. This CDR3 comprises 15 residues. In DNA form, the CDR3 reads TGTGCCAGCAGTGAAGAGCAGGGGAGTGAAGATACGCAGTATTTT. Translation: CASSEEQGSEDTQYF.

This chain joins TRBV5-4 and TRBJ1-2, with 8 bases that match TRBD1. CDR3 length equals 18 residues. J was trimmed by 3 bases and V by 0 bases; bases with no gene match: 13. From germline, CDR1 is SGHNT and CDR2 YYREEE (reference sequence). The CDR3 DNA sequence: TGTGCCAGCAGCTTGGCTGACAGGGGATCAGGTAGTGACTATGGCTACACCTTC. Its translation: CASSLADRGSGSDYGYTF. The complete variable domain, with remaining parts taken from reference TRBV5-4 and TRBJ1-2, reads ETGVTQSPTHLIKTRGQQVTLRCSSQSGHNTVSWYQQALGQGPQFIFQYYREEENGRGNFPPRFSGLQFPNYSSELNVNALELDDSALYLCASSLADRGSGSDYGYTFGSGTRLTVV.

This chain uses TRBV12-3 or TRBV12-4 with TRBJ1-1, with TRBD1 as a possible D gene (6 bases). Trimming shortened V by 6 bases and J by 6 bases, and 14 bases separated the two germline ends. The CDR3 contains 13 residues. CDR3 loop: CASSPAGVPEAFF. In DNA, the CDR3 is TGTGCCAGCAGCCCCGCAGGGGTCCCTGAAGCTTTCTTT.

V and J are TRBV7-2 and TRBJ1-4; maybe TRBD1 (5 bases). This CDR3 comprises 14 residues. The ends were cut back, 0 bases at V and 4 bases at J, with 6 bases in the middle. The V gene's germline CDR1 is SGHTA and CDR2 FQGNSA. The CDR3 spells CASSLAGVNEKLFF. CDR3 bases: TGTGCCAGCAGCTTAGCAGGGGTTAATGAAAAACTGTTTTTT. The full variable domain, rest sourced from reference TRBV7-2 and TRBJ1-4, is GAGVSQSPSNKVTEKGKDVELRCDPISGHTALYWYRQSLGQGLEFLIYFQGNSAPDKSGLPSDRFSAERTGGSVSTLTIQRTQQEDSAVYLCASSLAGVNEKLFFGSGTQLSVL.

This chain links TRBV27 with TRBJ1-6; tentative D call: TRBD1 (6 bases). The CDR3 sequence is 17 residues long. V was cut by 2 bases and J by 7 bases, with 18 bases left in between. Germline lookup yields CDR1 MNHEY and CDR2 SMNVEV (reference sequence). CDR3 bases: TGTGCCAGCAGTTTAGAAGGGGGTGCGTTCATCAATTCACCCCTCCACTTT. Translation: CASSLEGGAFINSPLHF.

This chain links TRBV5-5 with TRBJ2-1; 9 positions agree with TRBD2. CDR1 SGHKS and CDR2 YYEKEE come from the germline V gene (reference sequence). CDR3 size: 19 residues. The ends lost 0 bases at V and 2 bases at J; junction bases unmatched: 12. CDR3 protein: CASSLAPNAGGPPYNEQFF. In DNA form, the CDR3 reads TGTGCCAGCAGCTTGGCCCCCAATGCGGGGGGGCCCCCCTACAATGAGCAGTTCTTC.

This clone appeared once. J is TRBJ2-7 and V is TRBV6-5; D gene uncertain. Germline CDR1 and CDR2: MNHEY and SVGAGI. V lost 5 bases and J lost 2, with 7 bases in between. The CDR3 sequence is 12 residues long. The CDR3 spells CASSSSTYEQYF. CDR3 DNA: TGTGCCAGCAGTAGTTCTACCTACGAGCAGTACTTC.

This rearrangement joins TRBV24-1 to TRBJ1-1; TRBD1 matches at 7 bases. Germline values: CDR1 KGHDR, CDR2 SFDVKD. The CDR3 spans 13 residues. V shed 4 bases, J shed 8 bases, and the junction held 6 bases outside the gene matches. The CDR3 region is CATSDRQGREAFF. The CDR3 coding sequence is TGTGCCACCAGTGACAGACAGGGACGGGAAGCTTTCTTT.

The chain couples TRBV5-1 to TRBJ1-4; weak D call: TRBD1 (6 bases). The CDR3 is 16 residues long. Trimming took off 5 bases at V and 8 bases at J, with 22 bases between the two ends. The germline CDR1 and CDR2 sequences are SGHRS and YFSETQ. The CDR3 region has the DNA TGCGCCAGCAGTTGGGGTTGGGGGCGGAAGGAGGAAAAACTGTTTTTT. It specifies CASSWGWGRKEEKLFF.

This clone has only one observation. The chain combines TRBV6-2 or TRBV6-3 with TRBJ1-2; D is unclear. Germline CDR1 reads MNHEY; CDR2 reads SVGEGT. V was pared by 6 bases and J by 5 bases, with 16 bases between. CDR3 length: 14 residues. The CDR3, as DNA: TGTGCCAGCAGCCCTCCCCCGGGAGGTTATGGCTACACCTTC. The encoded protein is CASSPPPGGYGYTF.